This TCR beta chain was observed in a study of T cell repertoires in cytomegalovirus infection. Study details: The authors relied on CMV epitopes, both recently identified HLA-C-restricted and well-studied HLA-B-restricted. Public TCR beta signatures were indicative of both CMV infection and a matching HLA type. Findings and limits, study-wide: People with CMV and the relevant HLA were identified by cumulative public TCR beta family frequency. Dominating the ex vivo response were HLA-C-restricted CMV-specific TCR beta clonotypes.

Comment on this clonotype: The antigen remains unidentified.

TCRdb redid the calling of the reads with MiXCR, one entry per CDR3 protein. The profile shows some 800,000 distinct CDR3 sequences, around a third of them singletons. The CDR3 runs 16 residues. Germline V lookup: CDR1 MGHRA, CDR2 YSYEKL. J was trimmed by 4 bases and V by 4 bases; bases with no gene match: 12. The sample in question was cultured CD8+ T cells from PBMCs, obtained from culture after CMV antigen stimulation. This chain connects TRBV4-1 to TRBJ2-5; 7 bases line up with TRBD2. This clonotype originated in a human donor in good health (CMV status not recorded). Some clones in this sample may be carry-over from other donors' samples. The CDR3 coding sequence is TGCGCCAGCAGCCCCCCTCTGGCATTAGCGGGAGAGACCCAGTACTTC. Translating it yields CASSPPLALAGETQYF.